These T cell receptor beta chains were read from a single sample in a study of T cells in localized non-small cell lung cancer. Profiling relied on immunoSEQ multiplex PCR, and the TCRdb table lists in-frame clones only, not all of them. The repertoire consists of some 130,000 clones, with around 90% occurring once and the leading ten covering around 1.7%. The sample was peripheral blood, taken before any cancer treatment. Source of these receptors: a female donor aged 60 or older with stage I lung adenocarcinoma. CDR3s include the opening cysteine and the closing phenylalanine or tryptophan. The order of the fields is CDR3 DNA, CDR3 protein, J gene, clone size, V gene, D gene. D genes are given only for firm matches. Size is omitted from some rows. Given values are once, few, many or a class for expanded clones.

cdr3_nt: TGTGCCAGTAGCACCACTAGCGGGAGTCCCACAGATACGCAGTATTTT
cdr3_aa: CASSTTSGSPTDTQYF
j_call: TRBJ2-3
clone_size: .
v_call: TRBV19
d_call: TRBD2

cdr3_nt: TGTGCCAGCAGTTCCCATAGCGGGAATTGGTACAATGAGCAGTTCTTC
cdr3_aa: CASSSHSGNWYNEQFF
j_call: TRBJ2-1
clone_size: .
v_call: TRBV28
d_call: TRBD2

cdr3_nt: TGTGCCAGCACCCAGGGACTAGCGGGAGCCACAGATACGCAGTATTTT
cdr3_aa: CASTQGLAGATDTQYF
j_call: TRBJ2-3
clone_size: .
v_call: TRBV2
d_call: TRBD2

cdr3_nt: TGTGCCAGCAGCCCGGGACTAGCGGACACAGATACGCAGTATTTT
cdr3_aa: CASSPGLADTDTQYF
j_call: TRBJ2-3
clone_size: .
v_call: TRBV13
d_call: TRBD2

cdr3_nt: TGTGCCAGCAGCTTAACGGGCGGTCTGGGAAGATCCTCTGGAAACACCATATATTTT
cdr3_aa: CASSLTGGLGRSSGNTIYF
j_call: TRBJ1-3
clone_size: .
v_call: TRBV7-3
d_call: .

cdr3_nt: TGTGCCAGCAGCCAAGAAATAATCTCTGGAAACACCATATATTTT
cdr3_aa: CASSQEIISGNTIYF
j_call: TRBJ1-3
clone_size: .
v_call: TRBV14
d_call: .

cdr3_nt: TGTGCCAGCAGCTTAGCGGCTTACAATGAGCAGTTCTTC
cdr3_aa: CASSLAAYNEQFF
j_call: TRBJ2-1
clone_size: .
v_call: TRBV7-2
d_call: .

cdr3_nt: TGTGCCAGCAGAAAGGGGCTACAGGGGGCCGGGGAGCTGTTTTTT
cdr3_aa: CASRKGLQGAGELFF
j_call: TRBJ2-2
clone_size: .
v_call: TRBV7-8
d_call: TRBD1

cdr3_nt: TGTGCCAGTAGGGCCGGGACAGGGGAAGGAGAGACCCAGTACTTC
cdr3_aa: CASRAGTGEGETQYF
j_call: TRBJ2-5
clone_size: once
v_call: TRBV19
d_call: TRBD1

cdr3_nt: TGTGCCAGCAGCGTGGGTAGCGGGAGGGCCTCAGCCCGAACGCAGTATTTT
cdr3_aa: CASSVGSGRASARTQYF
j_call: TRBJ2-3
clone_size: .
v_call: TRBV9
d_call: TRBD2

cdr3_nt: TGTGCCAGCAGCGGTAGTCGGTTGGGCTACGAGCAGTACTTC
cdr3_aa: CASSGSRLGYEQYF
j_call: TRBJ2-7
clone_size: .
v_call: TRBV5-4
d_call: .

cdr3_nt: TGTGCCAGCAGCTTAGGGCTAGCGTATACTGACGAGCAGTACTTC
cdr3_aa: CASSLGLAYTDEQYF
j_call: TRBJ2-7
clone_size: .
v_call: TRBV7-6
d_call: .

cdr3_nt: TGTGCCAGCAGCCTCGGAGGGCCTGCAGATACGCAGTATTTT
cdr3_aa: CASSLGGPADTQYF
j_call: TRBJ2-3
clone_size: .
v_call: TRBV11-3
d_call: .

cdr3_nt: TGTGCCAGCATCCCTGGTCTGACGGGAGGAGCCTACGAGCAGTACTTC
cdr3_aa: CASIPGLTGGAYEQYF
j_call: TRBJ2-7
clone_size: .
v_call: TRBV5-5
d_call: TRBD2

cdr3_nt: TGTGCCACCAGCAGGGCAGGGCTCTCCGAGCAGTACTTC
cdr3_aa: CATSRAGLSEQYF
j_call: TRBJ2-7
clone_size: .
v_call: TRBV15
d_call: .

cdr3_nt: TGTGCCAGCTCATCCTTACGTGCCGCGACTAATGAAAAACTGTTTTTT
cdr3_aa: CASSSLRAATNEKLFF
j_call: TRBJ1-4
clone_size: .
v_call: TRBV18
d_call: .

cdr3_nt: TGCAGCGTCTGCAGACCGGGAAGCTCCTACGAGCAGTACTTC
cdr3_aa: CSVCRPGSSYEQYF
j_call: TRBJ2-7
clone_size: few
v_call: TRBV29-1
d_call: .

cdr3_nt: TGTGCCAGCAGCTTAGGGGTAAGGGACCGAAACACTGAAGCTTTCTTT
cdr3_aa: CASSLGVRDRNTEAFF
j_call: TRBJ1-1
clone_size: .
v_call: TRBV11-2
d_call: .

cdr3_nt: TGTGCCAGCAGTGCCCAGACAGGGAACTATGGCTACACCTTC
cdr3_aa: CASSAQTGNYGYTF
j_call: TRBJ1-2
clone_size: once
v_call: TRBV25-1
d_call: TRBD1

cdr3_nt: TGTGCCAGCAGTTACTCAAGTCCCGGAGCCTACGAGCAGTACTTC
cdr3_aa: CASSYSSPGAYEQYF
j_call: TRBJ2-7
clone_size: .
v_call: TRBV6-6
d_call: .

cdr3_nt: TGCGCCAGCAGCCCGGACGGCGCCGGGGAGCTGTTTTTT
cdr3_aa: CASSPDGAGELFF
j_call: TRBJ2-2
clone_size: .
v_call: TRBV5-1
d_call: .

cdr3_nt: TGTGCCAGCTCACCACGGAATAGCGGGAGGGCCAGTGAGGAGACCCAGTACTTC
cdr3_aa: CASSPRNSGRASEETQYF
j_call: TRBJ2-5
clone_size: .
v_call: TRBV18
d_call: TRBD2

cdr3_nt: TGCGCCAGCAGCTTGGATGGACTGGGTGGAACAGCCGGCTACACCTTC
cdr3_aa: CASSLDGLGGTAGYTF
j_call: TRBJ1-2
clone_size: .
v_call: TRBV5-1
d_call: .

cdr3_nt: TGTGCCAGCAGCTTAGACTACGAGCAGTACTTC
cdr3_aa: CASSLDYEQYF
j_call: TRBJ2-7
clone_size: .
v_call: TRBV7-9
d_call: .

cdr3_nt: TGTGCCTGGATGATCTACAATGAGCAGTTCTTC
cdr3_aa: CAWMIYNEQFF
j_call: TRBJ2-1
clone_size: .
v_call: TRBV30
d_call: .

cdr3_nt: TGTGCCAGCAGCACCACTGAGTACTACGAGCAGTACTTC
cdr3_aa: CASSTTEYYEQYF
j_call: TRBJ2-7
clone_size: few
v_call: TRBV27
d_call: .

cdr3_nt: TGTGCCAGCAGTTTCCGGGAGAACACAGATACGCAGTATTTT
cdr3_aa: CASSFRENTDTQYF
j_call: TRBJ2-3
clone_size: once
v_call: TRBV6-5
d_call: .

cdr3_nt: TGCGCCAGCAGCCAAGATGGGACAACAGAAGCTTTCTTT
cdr3_aa: CASSQDGTTEAFF
j_call: TRBJ1-1
clone_size: .
v_call: TRBV4-1
d_call: .

cdr3_nt: TGTGCCAGCAGCGAACCCCCCGGATGGATCTACAATGAGCAGTTCTTC
cdr3_aa: CASSEPPGWIYNEQFF
j_call: TRBJ2-1
clone_size: .
v_call: TRBV6-1
d_call: .

cdr3_nt: TGCGCCAGCACCCCGAGCTCCTACAATGAGCAGTTCTTC
cdr3_aa: CASTPSSYNEQFF
j_call: TRBJ2-1
clone_size: .
v_call: TRBV5-1
d_call: .

cdr3_nt: TGTGCCAGCAGTCCCGTATCGGGGGAAACTTCAATTTATGGCTACACCTTC
cdr3_aa: CASSPVSGETSIYGYTF
j_call: TRBJ1-2
clone_size: .
v_call: TRBV28
d_call: .

cdr3_nt: TGCGCCAGCAGCCAAGATCGTGGGTTGACCTACGAGCAGTACTTC
cdr3_aa: CASSQDRGLTYEQYF
j_call: TRBJ2-7
clone_size: .
v_call: TRBV4-1
d_call: .

cdr3_nt: TGTGCCAGTAGTATATACGGGGAGGGAACAGATACGCAGTATTTT
cdr3_aa: CASSIYGEGTDTQYF
j_call: TRBJ2-3
clone_size: few
v_call: TRBV19
d_call: TRBD2

cdr3_nt: TGTGCCAGCAGCGTAGAAAACAGGGGCTTGGCCGGGGAGCTGTTTTTT
cdr3_aa: CASSVENRGLAGELFF
j_call: TRBJ2-2
clone_size: .
v_call: TRBV9
d_call: TRBD1

cdr3_nt: TGTGCCAGTAGTCCCCGACTCTCAACTAATGAAAAACTGTTTTTT
cdr3_aa: CASSPRLSTNEKLFF
j_call: TRBJ1-4
clone_size: .
v_call: TRBV19
d_call: .

cdr3_nt: TGTGCCAGTAATCACCCGCTCACAGATACGCAGTATTTT
cdr3_aa: CASNHPLTDTQYF
j_call: TRBJ2-3
clone_size: .
v_call: TRBV2
d_call: .

cdr3_nt: TGTGCCAGTAGTATAGTTAGCGGTGCGGTGGATGAGCAGTTCTTC
cdr3_aa: CASSIVSGAVDEQFF
j_call: TRBJ2-1
clone_size: .
v_call: TRBV19
d_call: .

cdr3_nt: TGTGCCAGCAGCCCAGGGACTAGCGGGAGGGGTAGCACAGATACGCAGTATTTT
cdr3_aa: CASSPGTSGRGSTDTQYF
j_call: TRBJ2-3
clone_size: .
v_call: TRBV7-8
d_call: TRBD2

cdr3_nt: TGTGCCAGCAGCGTAGGGGAGGGGCCCAGAGGGACCTTC
cdr3_aa: CASSVGEGPRGTF
j_call: TRBJ1-2
clone_size: .
v_call: TRBV9
d_call: .

cdr3_nt: TGTGCCAGCAGTTTAGCGGCAGCCATATATGGCTACACCTTC
cdr3_aa: CASSLAAAIYGYTF
j_call: TRBJ1-2
clone_size: .
v_call: TRBV28
d_call: .

cdr3_nt: TGTGCCAGCAGTTCTCCCTCGGGACTAGCCGATGAGCAGTTCTTC
cdr3_aa: CASSSPSGLADEQFF
j_call: TRBJ2-1
clone_size: once
v_call: TRBV28
d_call: TRBD2

cdr3_nt: TGTGCCAGCAGTTCTCGGGCCCCCACAGATACGCAGTATTTT
cdr3_aa: CASSSRAPTDTQYF
j_call: TRBJ2-3
clone_size: .
v_call: TRBV7-3
d_call: .

cdr3_nt: TGTGCCAGCAGCCCCGAGGGGGTTAGCAATCAGCCCCAGCATTTT
cdr3_aa: CASSPEGVSNQPQHF
j_call: TRBJ1-5
clone_size: .
v_call: TRBV7-6
d_call: .

cdr3_nt: TGTGCCAGCAGCGTTAGCGGGAGAGGCTACGAGCAGTACTTC
cdr3_aa: CASSVSGRGYEQYF
j_call: TRBJ2-7
clone_size: .
v_call: TRBV7-3
d_call: TRBD2

cdr3_nt: TGTGCCAGCAGCCCACGGACAGCTACTGAAGCTTTCTTT
cdr3_aa: CASSPRTATEAFF
j_call: TRBJ1-1
clone_size: .
v_call: TRBV7-8
d_call: .